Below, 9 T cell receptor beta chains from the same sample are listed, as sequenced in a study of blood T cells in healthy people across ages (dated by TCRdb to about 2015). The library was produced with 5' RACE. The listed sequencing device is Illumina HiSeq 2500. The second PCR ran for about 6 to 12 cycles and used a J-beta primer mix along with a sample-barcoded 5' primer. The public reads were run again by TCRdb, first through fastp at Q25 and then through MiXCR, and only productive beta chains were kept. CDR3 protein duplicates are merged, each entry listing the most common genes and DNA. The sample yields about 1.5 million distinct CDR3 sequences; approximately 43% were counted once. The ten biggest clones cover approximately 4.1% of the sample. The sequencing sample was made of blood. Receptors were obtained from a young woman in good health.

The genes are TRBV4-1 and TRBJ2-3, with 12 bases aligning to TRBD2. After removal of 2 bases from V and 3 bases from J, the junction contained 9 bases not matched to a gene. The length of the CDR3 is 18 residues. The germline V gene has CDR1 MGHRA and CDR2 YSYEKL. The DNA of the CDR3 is TGCGCCAGCAGCCAACTTCCTAGCGGGGGGGCCATTACAGATACGCAGTATTTT. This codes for CASSQLPSGGAITDTQYF.

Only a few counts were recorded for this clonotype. CDR3: CASSLWSQGEVNTEAFF. In DNA form, the CDR3 reads TGCGCCAGCAGCCTCTGGAGTCAGGGGGAAGTTAACACTGAAGCTTTCTTT. The rearrangement links TRBV5-1 to TRBJ1-1; 7 bases are a match to TRBD1. Germline V gives CDR1 SGHRS, CDR2 YFSETQ. The CDR3 loop spans 17 amino acids. V lost 4 bases and J lost 2; bases outside the gene matches: 14.

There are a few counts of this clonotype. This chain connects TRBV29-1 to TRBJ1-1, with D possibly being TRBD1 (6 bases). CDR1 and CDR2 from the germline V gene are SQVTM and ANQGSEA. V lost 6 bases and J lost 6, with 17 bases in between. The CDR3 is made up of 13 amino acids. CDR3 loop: CSVPTGFGPEAFF. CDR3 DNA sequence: TGCAGCGTCCCCACAGGGTTCGGCCCTGAAGCTTTCTTT.

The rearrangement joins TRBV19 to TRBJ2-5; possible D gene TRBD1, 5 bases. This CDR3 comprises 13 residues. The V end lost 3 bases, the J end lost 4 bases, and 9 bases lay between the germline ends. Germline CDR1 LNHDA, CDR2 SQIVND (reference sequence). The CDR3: CASSMQGAETQYF. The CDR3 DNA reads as TGTGCCAGTAGTATGCAGGGCGCAGAGACCCAGTACTTC.

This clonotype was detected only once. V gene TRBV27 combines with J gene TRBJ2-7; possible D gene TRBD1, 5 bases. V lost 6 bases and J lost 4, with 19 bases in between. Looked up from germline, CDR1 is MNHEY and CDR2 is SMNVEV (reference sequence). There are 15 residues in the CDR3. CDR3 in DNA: TGTGCCAGCAGCCGACGCCCCGCCCAGGGTTACGAGCAGTACTTC. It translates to CASSRRPAQGYEQYF.

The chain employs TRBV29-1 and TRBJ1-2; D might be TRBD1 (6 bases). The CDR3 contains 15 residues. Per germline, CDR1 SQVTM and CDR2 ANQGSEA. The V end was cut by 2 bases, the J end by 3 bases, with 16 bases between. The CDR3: CSVERGGGRDYGYTF. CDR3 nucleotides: TGCAGCGTTGAAAGAGGGGGGGGACGGGACTATGGCTACACCTTC.

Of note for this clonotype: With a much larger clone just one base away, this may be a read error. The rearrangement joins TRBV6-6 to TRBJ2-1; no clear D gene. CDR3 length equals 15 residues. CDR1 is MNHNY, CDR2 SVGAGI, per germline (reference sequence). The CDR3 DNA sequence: TGTGCCAGCAGCCCACAGAGAAGCTCCTACAATAAGCAGTTCTTC. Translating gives CASSPQRSSYNKQFF.

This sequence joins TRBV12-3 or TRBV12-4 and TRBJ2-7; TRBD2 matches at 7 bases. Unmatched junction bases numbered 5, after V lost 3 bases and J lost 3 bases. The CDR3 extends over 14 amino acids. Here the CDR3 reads CASSLSGENYEQYF. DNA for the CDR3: TGTGCCAGCAGTTTGAGCGGGGAAAACTACGAGCAGTACTTC.

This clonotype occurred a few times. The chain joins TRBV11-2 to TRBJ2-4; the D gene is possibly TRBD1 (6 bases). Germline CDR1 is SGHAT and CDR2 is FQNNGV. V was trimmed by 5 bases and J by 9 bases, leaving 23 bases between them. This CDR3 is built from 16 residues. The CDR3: CASSPEQGRKRLIQYF. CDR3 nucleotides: TGTGCCAGCAGCCCCGAACAGGGCAGAAAACGACTCATTCAGTACTTC.